This T cell receptor (beta chain) was identified in a study of vaccination effects on CD4 cells after COVID-19. In the study overall: With 10 ug/ml peptides and roughly 9.4 IU/ml IL-2, a few million PBMC per well were cultured. General observations from the study: Healthy vaccine recipients' vaccine-induced clones were almost all SARS-CoV-2 mono-reactive.

As regards this clone: No antigen is known for it.

At the end of about ten days of culture, CD4+ T cells were isolated. The cohort was immunized with two doses of either the BNT162b2 or mRNA-1273 vaccine. Clones were sequenced by immunoSEQ multiplex PCR, and TCRdb holds only the in-frame ones, with some missing. This table holds about 47,000 clones, about three quarters found once. The CDR3 has 14 residues. Per the germline V gene, CDR1 is SGHAT and CDR2 is FQNNGV. The V end lost 5 bases, the J end lost 10 bases, and 20 bases lay between the germline ends. The sample consisted of CD4+ T cells from PBMCs cultured without peptide, taken after COVID-19 vaccination. The receptor comes from a human donor who received a COVID-19 vaccine. The chain employs TRBV11-2 and TRBJ1-1; tentatively, D is TRBD1 (5 bases). CDR3 sequence reads: CASSGLGGVVRAFF. CDR3 nucleotides: TGTGCCAGCAGCGGACTGGGGGGGGTAGTTCGAGCTTTCTTT.